The 27 T cell receptor beta chains below were found in one sample sequenced in a study of cytomegalovirus exposure and HLA in healthy donors. Primers: 60 Vbeta forward and 13 Jbeta reverse. Sequencing used immunoSEQ multiplex PCR; TCRdb keeps in-frame clones, though not all of them. This sample carries 150,000 or so clones, with about 1.7% going to the ten biggest clones. What was sequenced was PBMCs. The receptors shown here come from a woman aged 45-65 years in good health and CMV-seronegative.

The CDR3 sequence: CASSEDRGEKLFF. The CDR3 DNA is TGTGCCAGCAGTGAAGACAGGGGTGAAAAACTGTTTTTT. The chain is built from TRBV2 and TRBJ1-4, with 7 nucleotides matching TRBD1. Germline loops: CDR1 SNHLY, CDR2 FYNNEI. V lost 1 base, J lost 7 bases, and 0 bases stayed unmatched. CDR3 length: 13 amino acids.

The chain recombines TRBV2 with TRBJ2-3, with 12 bases aligning to TRBD2. CDR3 length equals 15 residues. CDR1 and CDR2 from the germline V gene are SNHLY and FYNNEI. J lost 6 bases, V lost 5 bases, and 6 bases had no gene match. For the CDR3, the DNA is TGTGCCAGCAGTAGAACTAGCGGGGGGACCGATACGCAGTATTTT. This gives the protein CASSRTSGGTDTQYF.

The genes are TRBV11-2 and TRBJ1-1; D not resolved. V was clipped by 3 bases and J by 1 base, with 12 bases between them. Germline V lookup: CDR1 SGHAT, CDR2 FQNNGV. This CDR3 is built from 15 residues. CDR3 coding DNA: TGTGCCAGCAGCTTCTCGGCACGAGGGAACACTGAAGCTTTCTTT. The encoded protein is CASSFSARGNTEAFF.

This chain joins TRBV13 and TRBJ2-1; D perhaps matches TRBD2 (5 bases). This CDR3 comprises 15 residues. Trimming cost V 4 bases and J 3 bases, with 13 bases left between them. The germline V gene encodes CDR1 PRHDT and CDR2 FYEKMQ (reference sequence). CDR3 DNA: TGTGCCAGCAGCTCCAAAGCGGAAAACTACAATGAGCAGTTCTTC. Translated, it gives CASSSKAENYNEQFF.

The rearrangement uses TRBV5-1 and TRBJ1-6; D unclear. The CDR3 is 13 amino acids. Germline CDR1 reads SGHRS; CDR2 reads YFSETQ. The germline V and J ends were trimmed by 0 bases and 7 bases, with 5 bases remaining between them. The chain's CDR3 is CASSLAQNSPLHF. The DNA of the CDR3 is TGCGCCAGCAGCTTGGCCCAGAATTCACCCCTCCACTTT.

Remarks on this clone: A junction boundary mismatches the germline segment, possibly from a read error. The chain combines TRBV7-9 with TRBJ2-1; no reliable D call. Germline-derived CDR1 and CDR2 are SEHNR and FQNEAQ (reference sequence). CDR3 length equals 14 residues. Here the CDR3 reads CASSLGSSDNEQFF. CDR3 nucleotides: TGTGCCAGCAGCTTGGGTAGCTCCGACAATGAGCAGTTCTTC.

V usage is TRBV5-6 and J usage is TRBJ1-2, with D perhaps TRBD1 (6 bases). Germline CDR1 is SGHDT and CDR2 is YYEEEE. Trimming removed 2 bases from V and 10 bases from J, with 12 bases in between. The CDR3 sequence is 12 residues long. This CDR3 is CASSFRQAVYTF. CDR3 bases: TGTGCCAGCAGCTTTCGACAGGCCGTCTACACCTTC.

The chain carries TRBV6-5 and TRBJ2-3; a possible D gene is TRBD2 (5 bases). Germline-derived CDR1 and CDR2 are MNHEY and SVGAGI. CDR3 size: 13 residues. The V gene lost 8 bases and the J gene lost 2 bases, with 11 bases spanning the gap. CDR3 sequence: CASYTGNTDTQYF. CDR3 bases: TGTGCCAGCTATACCGGGAACACAGATACGCAGTATTTT.

This chain joins TRBV15 and TRBJ1-2, with a tentative D call TRBD1 (5 bases). Looked up from germline, CDR1 is LNHNV and CDR2 is YYDKDF (reference sequence). The CDR3 extends over 14 amino acids. Trimming stripped 0 bases from V and 8 bases from J, with 13 bases between. CDR3 nucleotides: TGTGCCACCAGCAGAGACAGGGTGGAAGGGGGCTACACCTTC. Translating it yields CATSRDRVEGGYTF.

The chain joins TRBV9 to TRBJ1-2; D gene unclear. V lost 1 base to trimming and J lost 0 bases, with 7 bases between them. This CDR3 is built from 14 residues. Per germline, CDR1 SGDLS and CDR2 YYNGEE. CDR3 sequence (DNA): TGTGCCAGCAGCGTATCCTTCCCTAACTATGGCTACACCTTC. Its protein is CASSVSFPNYGYTF.

The rearrangement joins TRBV29-1 to TRBJ1-1; a weak D match, TRBD1 (5 bases). CDR1 is SQVTM, CDR2 ANQGSEA, per germline. The CDR3 totals 14 residues. Trimming shortened V by 3 bases and J by 4 bases, and 15 bases separated the two germline ends. This chain's CDR3 is CSVERAGGGTEAFF. CDR3 coding DNA: TGCAGCGTTGAGAGGGCGGGGGGAGGCACTGAAGCTTTCTTT.

As concerns this clone: A junction end diverges from the germline sequence, so it may reflect a read error. V gene TRBV30 combines with J gene TRBJ2-7; a weak D match, TRBD1 (6 bases). The CDR3 sequence is 15 residues long. Germline V CDR1 and CDR2: GTSNPN, SVGIG (reference sequence). This CDR3 is CAGSTRGSPFYEQYF. The CDR3 DNA reads as TGTGCCGGGAGCACCAGGGGATCCCCTTTCTACGAGCAGTACTTC.

This chain joins TRBV28 and TRBJ2-7; no definite D call. Germline assignment: CDR1 MDHEN and CDR2 SYDVKM. CDR3 size: 15 residues. The ends were cut back, 2 bases at V and 5 bases at J, with 16 bases in the middle. In DNA, the CDR3 is TGTGCCAGCAGTTTAGCCTCCACCCACTCGAACGAGCAGTACTTC. This translates into CASSLASTHSNEQYF.

This chain links TRBV9 with TRBJ2-1; 7 bases line up with TRBD2. Germline V gene lookup returns CDR1 SGDLS and CDR2 YYNGEE. The CDR3 has 15 residues. The V and J ends lost 2 bases and 7 bases, in that order; junction bases with no gene match: 9. CDR3 protein: CASSVGGPSENEQFF. CDR3 DNA sequence: TGTGCCAGCAGCGTGGGAGGGCCCTCTGAGAATGAGCAGTTCTTC.

CDR3 nucleotides: TGTGCCAGCAGCCTACCCGGGACTAGTTTCGAGCAGTACTTC. Its translation: CASSLPGTSFEQYF. This rearrangement joins TRBV2 to TRBJ2-7, with 8 bases identical to TRBD2. The CDR3 contains 14 residues. CDR1 and CDR2 (germline): SNHLY, FYNNEI. Trimming cost V 6 bases and J 6 bases; bases outside gene matches: 10.

J is TRBJ2-5 and V is TRBV7-2; TRBD1 is a possible D gene (6 bases). Germline lookup yields CDR1 SGHTA and CDR2 FQGNSA. The CDR3 covers 14 residues. Trimming removed 5 bases at V and 5 bases at J, with 15 bases between. CDR3 sequence: CASSPEQGFETQYF. The CDR3 DNA reads as TGTGCCAGCAGCCCGGAACAGGGTTTCGAGACCCAGTACTTC.

This chain links TRBV6-1 with TRBJ2-5; possibly TRBD2 for D (6 bases). The CDR3 has 14 amino acids. From germline, CDR1 is MNHNS and CDR2 SASEGT. Trimming cost V 0 bases and J 2 bases, with 7 bases left between them. CDR3 amino acids: CASSEAGGQETQYF. CDR3 nucleotide sequence: TGTGCCAGCAGTGAAGCGGGGGGTCAAGAGACCCAGTACTTC.

This rearrangement joins TRBV28 to TRBJ2-7; TRBD1 matches at 7 bases. J lost 2 bases, V lost 2 bases, and 6 bases had no gene match. Germline CDR1 is MDHEN and CDR2 is SYDVKM. The CDR3 consists of 15 residues. In DNA form, the CDR3 reads TGTGCCAGCAGTTTAGCCACAGGGGAGACCTACGAGCAGTACTTC. Protein sequence: CASSLATGETYEQYF.

The genes are TRBV28 and TRBJ2-7, with 9 positions matching TRBD1. J gave up 5 bases and V 6 bases, and 11 bases lay outside the gene matches. Germline V CDR1 and CDR2: MDHEN, SYDVKM. The length of the CDR3 is 15 residues. CDR3 sequence (DNA): TGTGCCAGCAGCAAACCAGGACAGGGGAGCCACGAGCAGTACTTC. It is translated as CASSKPGQGSHEQYF.

The rearrangement uses TRBV4-2 and TRBJ2-2; 13 bases match TRBD2. CDR3 length: 17 residues. CDR1 LGHNA and CDR2 YNFKEQ come from the germline V gene. With 0 bases clipped from V and 7 bases from J, the junction kept 5 bases outside the gene matches. CDR3 protein: CASSQETSGGAGGELFF. The CDR3 nucleotides read TGTGCCAGCAGCCAAGAAACTAGCGGGGGGGCCGGCGGGGAGCTGTTTTTT.

The rearrangement links TRBV4-1 to TRBJ1-5; D may be TRBD1 (5 bases). Between the trimmed V and J ends, which lost 4 bases and 4 bases, there was a span of 8 bases. The CDR3 runs to 13 residues. Germline CDR1 is MGHRA and CDR2 is YSYEKL. CDR3 protein: CASSPRDNQPQHF. CDR3 sequence (DNA): TGCGCCAGCAGCCCCAGGGATAATCAGCCCCAGCATTTT.

V usage is TRBV28 and J usage is TRBJ1-2, with D perhaps matching TRBD1 (6 bases). This CDR3 contains 14 residues. Trimming shortened V by 6 bases and J by 5 bases, and 16 bases separated the two germline ends. Germline-derived CDR1 and CDR2 are MDHEN and SYDVKM. The CDR3 is CASSPLGGAYGYTF. In nucleotides, the CDR3 is TGTGCCAGCAGCCCACTCGGGGGGGCATATGGCTACACCTTC.

The V gene is TRBV29-1, the J gene TRBJ1-2, with D possibly matching TRBD1 (5 bases). This CDR3 contains 12 residues. V was shortened by 4 bases and J by 4 bases, with 10 bases between the two germline ends. Germline values: CDR1 SQVTM, CDR2 ANQGSEA. The CDR3 sequence: CSVARRGYGYTF. CDR3 nucleotides: TGCAGCGTTGCAAGAAGGGGCTATGGCTACACCTTC.

The chain is built from TRBV5-1 and TRBJ2-7; TRBD1 matches at 10 bases. Germline CDR1 is SGHRS and CDR2 is YFSETQ. With 4 bases clipped from V and 4 bases from J, the junction kept 5 bases outside the gene matches. This CDR3 has 14 amino acids. Here the CDR3 DNA reads TGCGCCAGCAGCCTGACAGGGGGCGCGTACGAGCAGTACTTC. Residues: CASSLTGGAYEQYF.

The chain carries TRBV28 and TRBJ2-2, with 8 bases aligning to TRBD2. Germline CDR1 and CDR2: MDHEN and SYDVKM. This CDR3 region has 16 residues. The J segment lost 5 bases and the V segment lost 5 bases, leaving 10 bases of the junction unmatched. CDR3 sequence: CASSMAGGPSTGELFF. Here the CDR3 DNA reads TGTGCCAGCAGTATGGCGGGAGGTCCTTCGACCGGGGAGCTGTTTTTT.

Details on this clone: The sample carries other DNA sequences with the same CDR3. The chain joins TRBV28 to TRBJ1-5; D is undetermined. V lost 3 bases and J 0 bases, leaving 3 bases between the germline ends. This CDR3 has 13 amino acids. CDR1 and CDR2 from the germline V gene are MDHEN and SYDVKM. CDR3 nucleotide sequence: TGTGCCAGCAGTTTGTATAGCAATCAGCCCCAGCATTTT. Protein sequence: CASSLYSNQPQHF. The whole variable domain, remainder taken from reference TRBV28 and TRBJ1-5, is DVKVTQSSRYLVKRTGEKVFLECVQDMDHENMFWYRQDPGLGLRLIYFSYDVKMKEKGDIPEGYSVSREKKERFSLILESASTNQTSMYLCASSLYSNQPQHFGDGTRLSIL.

V is TRBV5-6 and J is TRBJ1-6, with D perhaps TRBD1 (6 bases). This CDR3 contains 14 residues. V lost 4 bases and J lost 7, with 12 bases in between. Germline assignment: CDR1 SGHDT and CDR2 YYEEEE. The CDR3 bases are TGTGCCAGCAGCCCACGGGGGGGCAATTCACCCCTCCACTTT. It yields the protein CASSPRGGNSPLHF. Full variable domain (outside the CDR3, taken from reference TRBV5-6 and TRBJ1-6): DAGVTQSPTHLIKTRGQQVTLRCSPKSGHDTVSWYQQALGQGPQFIFQYYEEEERQRGNFPDRFSGHQFPNYSSELNVNALLLGDSALYLCASSPRGGNSPLHFGNGTRLTVT.